The 4 T cell receptor beta chains below come from one sample, sequenced in a study of blood T cell repertoires in COVID-19. The repertoire was sequenced with immunoSEQ multiplex PCR; TCRdb's copy has only in-frame clones and lacks some. The sample contains about 370,000 clones, 75% to 90% of which appear only once. The sequenced sample consisted of PBMCs or T cells enriched from blood (not recorded which). The source of these receptors is a man aged 18 to 29 who had recovered from COVID-19.

For the CDR3, the DNA is TGTGCCAGCAGTACACTTGACAAAAATAGCAATCAGCCCCAGCATTTT. Amino acids: CASSTLDKNSNQPQHF. This chain links TRBV6-4 with TRBJ1-5; no reliable D call. This CDR3 contains 16 residues. V was clipped by 5 bases and J by 0 bases, with 14 bases between them. Germline values: CDR1 MRHNA, CDR2 SNTAGT.

The chain recombines TRBV11-1 with TRBJ1-1; unclear D gene. Trimming removed 6 bases at V and 0 bases at J, with 11 bases between. Germline assignment: CDR1 SGHAT and CDR2 FQDESV (reference sequence). The CDR3 totals 14 residues. The CDR3 sequence is CASRLGFMNTEAFF. The CDR3 nucleotides are TGTGCCAGCAGACTAGGGTTCATGAACACTGAAGCTTTCTTT.

V usage is TRBV24-1 and J usage is TRBJ2-5, with 8 nucleotides matching TRBD1. This CDR3 has 15 amino acids. Germline V gene sequence: CDR1 KGHDR, CDR2 SFDVKD. V lost 4 bases and J lost 5; bases outside the gene matches: 8. The CDR3 here is CATSEATGVGETQYF. The CDR3 bases are TGTGCCACCAGTGAAGCGACAGGGGTGGGGGAGACCCAGTACTTC.

The chain employs TRBV7-2 and TRBJ1-5, with D possibly matching TRBD1 (6 bases). CDR1 is SGHTA, CDR2 FQGNSA, per germline. The CDR3 consists of 15 residues. The ends were cut back, 2 bases at V and 3 bases at J, with 11 bases in the middle. CDR3 coding DNA: TGTGCCAGCAGCTTAACACAGGGAATCAATCAGCCCCAGCATTTT. Translation: CASSLTQGINQPQHF.